The next 2 T cell receptor beta chains were all read from a single sample in a study of graft-versus-host responses after intestinal transplantation. The repertoire was sequenced with immunoSEQ multiplex PCR; TCRdb's copy has only in-frame clones and lacks some. The sample consists of about 37,000 clones, about nine tenths of them appearing once. Lymphocytes (intraepithelial and lamina propria) were released by processing the graft tissue. Source: ileum tissue, taken 204 days after intestinal transplant. The receptors come from a human patient who received an intestinal transplant, so some T cells may come from the graft donor.

This rearrangement joins TRBV27 to TRBJ2-6; 7 bases map to TRBD1. In germline, CDR1 is MNHEY, CDR2 SMNVEV (reference sequence). There are 18 residues in the CDR3. V lost 11 bases, J lost 1 base, and 17 bases stayed unmatched. The CDR3 DNA follows: TGTGCCTCAACACATTCTACAGGGGTAATATCTGGGGCCAACGTCCTGACTTTC. Protein product: CASTHSTGVISGANVLTF.

V usage is TRBV7-2 and J usage is TRBJ2-1; 7 nucleotides agree with TRBD2. This CDR3 has 16 residues. V was pared by 5 bases and J by 4 bases, with 11 bases of the junction left unmatched. Germline V lookup: CDR1 SGHTA, CDR2 FQGNSA. CDR3 DNA: TGTGCCAGCAGCCGGGCTGCGGGAGCCGTTTACAATGAGCAGTTCTTC. Protein: CASSRAAGAVYNEQFF.